This T cell receptor (beta chain) was obtained from a study of T cell responses to AZD1222 COVID-19 vaccine. Overall study results and limits: Reportedly, close to half of spike-specific TCRs are directed against unmutated variant regions. Two AZD1222 doses significantly raised spike-specific TCR breadth and depth over controls.

Libraries were prepared by immunoSEQ multiplex PCR; TCRdb keeps only in-frame clonotypes and omits some of them. This sample has roughly 140,000 clones, with around nine tenths found just once. With 5 bases clipped from V and 10 bases from J, the junction kept 12 bases outside the gene matches. The CDR3 sequence is 15 residues long. Germline assignment: CDR1 MNHEY and CDR2 SMNVEV (reference sequence). Details on this clone: Its target is unknown.

Sequenced here: peripheral blood, sampled on day 0 of AZD1222 vaccination. The chain couples TRBV27 to TRBJ2-1, with TRBD1 identical over 9 bases. The clonotype was recovered from an adult in good health. In DNA form, the CDR3 reads TGTGCCAGCAGTCCTCCACCCGGGACAGGGTACGAGCAGTTCTTC. Protein product: CASSPPPGTGYEQFF.